This TCR beta chain is from a study of cytomegalovirus exposure and HLA in healthy donors. The PCR ran on 60 Vbeta and 13 Jbeta primers. The protocol was immunoSEQ multiplex PCR, while the TCRdb copy is restricted to in-frame clones and leaves out a portion. Among some 89,000 clones listed, roughly 81% were seen once. On this clone itself: Its antigen is unidentified.

The CDR3 is 15 residues long. CDR1 SNHLY and CDR2 FYNNEI come from the germline V gene. The V segment lost 10 bases and the J segment 2 bases; nucleotides outside the gene matches: 9. Findings of the study overall: TCR beta sequences numbering around 15,000 were associated with HLA alleles at 0.05 false discovery rate in a later analysis. The study designated about 160 TCR beta chains cytomegalovirus-associated.

Sequencing was done on a sample of PBMCs. V and J are TRBV2 and TRBJ2-3, with 10 bases matching TRBD2. The origin of this receptor is a woman aged 25 to 45 in good health and CMV-seronegative. The CDR3 protein is CATPLLAGNTDTQYF. In DNA, the CDR3 is TGTGCCACCCCCCTACTAGCGGGGAACACAGATACGCAGTATTTT.